This TCR beta chain came from a study of beta chain features in type 1 diabetes. Overall study findings and caveats: Within each of all four CD4+ subsets, Type 1 diabetes patients had TCRB CDR3s that were moderately but significantly shorter. Shorter templates may be favored by PCR, equally so in patients and controls.

Germline-derived CDR1 and CDR2 are LGHNA and YSLEER. This CDR3 contains 15 residues. The V end was cut by 0 bases, the J end by 4 bases, with 12 bases between. Expressed TCRB transcripts were sequenced after all isolated RNA was converted to cDNA. The average output of naive, central memory and regulatory T cell samples was several million reads. The repertoire was sequenced with immunoSEQ multiplex PCR; TCRdb's copy has only in-frame clones and lacks some. This table has around 260,000 clones, about a fifth appearing once. Turning to this clone: What it recognizes is unknown.

This clonotype was sampled from a woman in her 40s with type 1 diabetes. This chain connects TRBV4-3 to TRBJ1-2, with D unclear. The sequenced material came from naive CD4+ T cells from blood. The CDR3 protein is CASSQDPQAVYGYTF. DNA of the CDR3: TGCGCCAGCAGCCAAGACCCTCAGGCAGTCTATGGCTACACCTTC.